This is a list of T cell receptor beta chains from one sample in a study of PD-1 blockade in classical Hodgkin lymphoma. The assay was immunoSEQ multiplex PCR, and TCRdb's table has in-frame clones only and misses some. The data contain roughly 100,000 clones, around nine tenths of them singletons. The starting material was peripheral blood mononuclear cells (PBMCs), obtained before the second cycle of nivolumab. These receptors were taken from a human donor with classical Hodgkin lymphoma. The CDR3 runs from the conserved cysteine through the conserved F or W. D genes are given only for firm matches. Not all rows give a size; the values are once, few, many and, for expanded clones, a class.

size	V	D	J	CDR3	DNA
NA	TRBV7-9	NA	TRBJ2-5	CASSLDAGIQETQYF	TGTGCCAGCAGCTTAGATGCGGGAATACAAGAGACCCAGTACTTC
NA	TRBV7-6	NA	TRBJ2-7	CASSLEGRSYEQYF	TGTGCCAGCAGCTTAGAGGGCAGGTCCTACGAGCAGTACTTC
once	TRBV14	NA	TRBJ1-3	CASSQGDNSGNTIYF	TGTGCCAGCAGCCAAGGGGACAACTCTGGAAACACCATATATTTT
once	TRBV30	TRBD1	TRBJ1-1	CAWNEGTGWANTEAFF	TGTGCCTGGAACGAAGGGACAGGGTGGGCGAACACTGAAGCTTTCTTT
few	TRBV6-1	NA	TRBJ1-5	CASSESPGNSNQPQHF	TGCGCCAGCAGTGAGTCGCCAGGGAATAGCAATCAGCCCCAGCATTTT
NA	TRBV7-6	NA	TRBJ2-5	CASSLWRGPDGTQYF	TGTGCCAGCAGCTTGTGGCGGGGGCCGGACGGGACCCAGTACTTC
NA	TRBV5-1	NA	TRBJ1-2	CASSLVAQGYGYTF	TGCGCCAGCAGCTTGGTTGCACAGGGCTATGGCTACACCTTC
NA	TRBV7-9	NA	TRBJ2-7	CASSSQYYEQYF	TGTGCCAGCAGCTCGCAATATTACGAGCAGTACTTC
once	TRBV30	NA	TRBJ2-7	CAWNPGRSSYEQYF	TGTGCCTGGAACCCGGGTCGGAGCTCCTACGAGCAGTACTTC
NA	TRBV7-2	NA	TRBJ1-2	CASRLGGGAGYGYTF	TGTGCCAGCAGGCTAGGTGGGGGCGCGGGCTATGGCTACACCTTC